These 10 T cell receptor beta chains originate from one sample sequenced in a study of identical twins. One entry per CDR3 protein, called by TCRdb with MiXCR from the 5' RACE reads. The sample shows 200,000 to 300,000 distinct CDR3 sequences, 10% to 13% of them seen only once. Source material: memory T cells sorted from blood. The receptors stem from a man in his forties or fifties in good health.

The chain employs TRBV30 and TRBJ1-4; D unresolved. The CDR3 contains 14 residues. Trimming took off 2 bases at V and 6 bases at J, with 13 bases between the two ends. The germline V gene encodes CDR1 GTSNPN and CDR2 SVGIG (reference sequence). CDR3 coding DNA: TGTGCCTGGAGTTCCGGGATGGGCGATGAAAAACTGTTTTTT. As protein: CAWSSGMGDEKLFF.

V is TRBV7-9 and J is TRBJ2-5; a possible D gene is TRBD2 (6 bases). Germline V gives CDR1 SEHNR, CDR2 FQNEAQ (reference sequence). The CDR3 sequence is 16 residues long. The V end lost 6 bases, the J end lost 1 base, and 18 bases lay between the germline ends. The CDR3 nucleotides read TGTGCCAGCAGGATTGGCGGAGGGGAATTCCAAGAGACCCAGTACTTC. This encodes CASRIGGGEFQETQYF.

The chain employs TRBV12-3 or TRBV12-4 and TRBJ2-1; TRBD2 aligns across 13 bases. The CDR3 covers 14 residues. V was clipped by 7 bases and J by 7 bases; unmatched bases: 4. CDR3 bases: TGTGCCAGCACACTAGCGGGAGGGCGGAATGAGCAGTTCTTC. Protein sequence: CASTLAGGRNEQFF.

This clonotype has more than one count but fewer than ten. The rearrangement uses TRBV4-2 and TRBJ1-4; D ambiguous. Between the trimmed V and J ends, which lost 4 bases and 6 bases, there was a span of 15 bases. Germline V gene sequence: CDR1 LGHNA, CDR2 YNFKEQ. The length of the CDR3 is 15 residues. CDR3 nucleotide sequence: TGTGCCAGCAGCCGGCCAAGGGCGCAGGATGAAAAACTGTTTTTT. This sequence encodes CASSRPRAQDEKLFF.

This clonotype was recorded at least ten times. The chain links TRBV4-1 to TRBJ1-1; D gene uncertain. CDR1 is MGHRA and CDR2 is YSYEKL in the germline V gene. The CDR3 runs to 15 residues. The V gene lost 1 base and the J gene lost 0 bases, with 9 bases spanning the gap. The CDR3 sequence is CASSQVPAMNTEAFF. The CDR3 DNA sequence: TGCGCCAGCAGCCAAGTCCCCGCGATGAACACTGAAGCTTTCTTT.

This clonotype has ten or more counts. For the CDR3, the DNA is TGTGCCAGCAGCTTAGGATCGAGAGGCCCGTACTATGGCTACACCTTC. It yields the protein CASSLGSRGPYYGYTF. The V gene is TRBV11-2, the J gene TRBJ1-2; no firm D call. V lost 1 base and J lost 3, with 15 bases in between. The germline V gene encodes CDR1 SGHAT and CDR2 FQNNGV. The CDR3 sequence is 16 residues long.

This clonotype was seen many times. This chain links TRBV12-3 or TRBV12-4 with TRBJ1-1; 7 bases map to TRBD1. Germline trimming cut 1 base from V and 11 bases from J; bases unmatched to any gene: 10. CDR3 size: 14 residues. The DNA for the CDR3 is TGTGCCAGCAGTTTAGGAGGAGGGACAGCCGAGGCTTTCTTT. Translated: CASSLGGGTAEAFF.

The rearrangement links TRBV12-5 to TRBJ2-2, with a tentative D call TRBD2 (6 bases). Germline loops: CDR1 LGHNT, CDR2 FRNRAP. The CDR3 is 15 residues long. Trimming took off 2 bases at V and 2 bases at J, with 9 bases between the two ends. The CDR3 region is CASGLSAGNTGELFF. CDR3 DNA sequence: TGTGCTAGTGGTTTGTCGGCGGGAAACACCGGGGAGCTGTTTTTT.

The table lists this clonotype with many counts. This chain joins TRBV12-3 or TRBV12-4 and TRBJ2-5; TRBD2 agrees at 7 bases. This CDR3 contains 15 residues. Trimming took 3 bases from V and 4 from J; bases not matched to a gene: 8. The CDR3 DNA is TGTGCCAGCAGTTTGAAGGGAGGGCCCCTAGAGACCCAGTACTTC. Amino acid sequence: CASSLKGGPLETQYF.

This chain connects TRBV12-3 or TRBV12-4 to TRBJ2-1; maybe TRBD2 (6 bases). Trimming cost V 2 bases and J 8 bases, with 10 bases left between them. CDR3 length equals 13 residues. The CDR3 is CASSLFGSDEQFF. As DNA, the CDR3 is TGTGCCAGCAGTTTATTCGGGAGTGATGAGCAGTTCTTC.